The 26 T cell receptor beta chains presented below share a single source sample, sequenced in a study of beta chain features in type 1 diabetes. The authors reverse transcribed all of the isolated RNA, so sequencing captured expressed TCRB transcripts. Libraries were prepared by immunoSEQ multiplex PCR; TCRdb keeps only in-frame clonotypes and omits some of them. The sample gives about 300,000 clones, 7.5% to 9.5% of which show up once; roughly 0.94% is in the top ten. The sample comprised central memory CD4+ T cells from blood. These receptors were collected from a woman aged 18-29 years in good health.

The genes are TRBV15 and TRBJ2-6; TRBD2 aligns across 7 bases. The CDR3 contains 17 residues. The V and J ends lost 0 bases and 4 bases, in that order; junction bases with no gene match: 6. Germline lookup yields CDR1 LNHNV and CDR2 YYDKDF (reference sequence). The CDR3 DNA reads TGTGCCACCAGCAGAGACAAGCGGGGCTCCGGGGCCAACGTCCTGACTTTC. Translation gives CATSRDKRGSGANVLTF.

This sequence joins TRBV5-1 and TRBJ2-1; 9 positions agree with TRBD2. V lost 0 bases and J lost 7; bases outside the gene matches: 8. The CDR3 spans 16 residues. Germline-derived CDR1 and CDR2 are SGHRS and YFSETQ. Written as DNA, the CDR3 is TGCGCCAGCAGCTTGGCATTAGCGGGGGAGGTTAATGAGCAGTTCTTC. It yields the protein CASSLALAGEVNEQFF. The full variable domain, in which reference TRBV5-1 and TRBJ2-1 provide the parts outside the CDR3, is KAGVTQTPRYLIKTRGQQVTLSCSPISGHRSVSWYQQTPGQGLQFLFEYFSETQRNKGNFPGRFSGRQFSNSRSEMNVSTLELGDSALYLCASSLALAGEVNEQFFGPGTRLTVL.

The gene calls are TRBV14 and TRBJ1-4, with no clear D. The V gene's germline CDR1 is SGHDN and CDR2 FVKESK. The CDR3 spans 16 residues. V lost 3 bases and J 2 bases, leaving 13 bases between the germline ends. CDR3 DNA: TGTGCCAGCAGCCATGGGTGGGGTACCACTAATGAAAAACTGTTTTTT. As protein: CASSHGWGTTNEKLFF.

This clone appeared once. A much larger clone lies one base from this, so it may be a read error. V and J are TRBV6-6 and TRBJ1-5; TRBD1 matches 8 bases. Germline lookup yields CDR1 MNHNY and CDR2 SVGAGI (reference sequence). The CDR3 is made up of 15 amino acids. The chain's CDR3 is CTSSFGQGLNQPQHF. The CDR3 DNA sequence: TGTACCAGCAGTTTTGGACAGGGACTCAATCAGCCCCAGCATTTT.

The gene calls are TRBV9 and TRBJ1-4; D is unresolved. This CDR3 has 16 residues. Trimming stripped 0 bases from V and 1 base from J, with 10 bases between. Germline V gene data show CDR1 as SGDLS and CDR2 as YYNGEE. The CDR3 coding sequence is TGTGCCAGCAGCGTAGGACGGGTTCAAACTAATGAAAAACTGTTTTTT. Translating gives CASSVGRVQTNEKLFF.

In its sample, this clone was seen many times. The chain couples TRBV4-3 to TRBJ2-1, with TRBD1 matching over 10 bases. Germline values: CDR1 LGHNA, CDR2 YSLEER. J lost 4 bases, V lost 4 bases, and 10 bases had no gene match. This CDR3 is built from 17 residues. CDR3 sequence: CASSPSVDRGVYNEQFF. The CDR3 region has the DNA TGCGCCAGCAGCCCGTCGGTGGACAGGGGGGTTTACAATGAGCAGTTCTTC.

V is TRBV7-3 and J is TRBJ2-5, with D unresolved. This CDR3 is built from 13 residues. V was cut by 1 base and J by 5 bases, with 8 bases left in between. Germline assignment: CDR1 SGHTA and CDR2 FQGTGA. The DNA for the CDR3 is TGTGCCAGCAGCTTAAACGAGTTCGAGACCCAGTACTTC. Its translation is CASSLNEFETQYF.

V and J are TRBV27 and TRBJ2-5; a weak D match, TRBD1 (6 bases). The CDR3 loop spans 14 amino acids. Trimming removed 5 bases at V and 5 bases at J, with 15 bases between. Germline loops: CDR1 MNHEY, CDR2 SMNVEV (reference sequence). CDR3 amino acids: CASSRGHSLETQYF. The CDR3 DNA reads as TGTGCCAGCAGTAGGGGACACTCTTTGGAGACCCAGTACTTC.

The chain has TRBV7-2 and TRBJ1-1, with TRBD1 identical over 7 bases. The germline CDR1 and CDR2 sequences are SGHTA and FQGNSA. J lost 5 bases, V lost 2 bases, and 2 bases had no gene match. This CDR3 has 13 amino acids. Here the CDR3 reads CASSLKGATEAFF. The CDR3 nucleotides are TGTGCCAGCAGCTTAAAGGGGGCTACTGAAGCTTTCTTT.

This clone was detected ten times or more. This chain uses TRBV14 with TRBJ1-4; 9 positions agree with TRBD1. The J segment lost 8 bases and the V segment lost 4 bases, leaving 14 bases of the junction unmatched. CDR3 length: 17 amino acids. Germline CDR1 reads SGHDN; CDR2 reads FVKESK. CDR3: CASSRTGTGFVREKLFF. CDR3 bases: TGTGCCAGCAGCCGAACCGGGACAGGGTTCGTTCGGGAAAAACTGTTTTTT.

This clone has only a few counts. The chain has TRBV6-7 and TRBJ2-7; possibly TRBD2 for D (5 bases). TRBV6-7 is classed as an ORF, of uncertain function. Trimming removed 2 bases at V and 2 bases at J, with 13 bases between. CDR3 length: 15 amino acids. The CDR3 here is CASSYRGFWTYEQYV. The CDR3 DNA is TGTGCCAGCAGTTACCGCGGGTTCTGGACCTACGAGCAGTACGTC.

This clone was detected ten times or more. This sequence joins TRBV7-2 and TRBJ1-2, with TRBD1 matching over 8 bases. With V trimmed by 0 bases and J by 8 bases, 8 bases remained unmatched. The CDR3 covers 15 residues. Germline assignment: CDR1 SGHTA and CDR2 FQGNSA. CDR3 region: CASSLARYGQGGYTF. The CDR3 region has the DNA TGTGCCAGCAGCTTAGCGCGGTACGGACAGGGCGGCTACACCTTC.

V is TRBV5-6 and J is TRBJ2-7, with D hard to call. Germline-derived CDR1 and CDR2 are SGHDT and YYEEEE. The CDR3 consists of 15 residues. Trimming took off 4 bases at V and 3 bases at J, with 17 bases between the two ends. The CDR3 is CASSVDRPSIYEQYV. The DNA for the CDR3 is TGTGCCAGCAGCGTGGACCGTCCCTCTATCTACGAGCAGTACGTC.

Only a few counts were recorded for this clone. The V gene is TRBV28, the J gene TRBJ1-4; 9 positions agree with TRBD1. This CDR3 is built from 14 residues. V was pared by 3 bases and J by 7 bases, with 3 bases of the junction left unmatched. Germline values: CDR1 MDHEN, CDR2 SYDVKM. The CDR3 DNA reads as TGTGCCAGCAGTTTCCGACAGGGGGGTGAAAAACTGTTTTTT. Its translation: CASSFRQGGEKLFF.

The V call is TRBV4-1, the J call TRBJ2-3; D gene uncertain. Germline V gene data show CDR1 as MGHRA and CDR2 as YSYEKL. V lost 0 bases and J lost 13, with 14 bases in between. There are 13 residues in the CDR3. The CDR3 region has the DNA TGCGCCAGCAGCCAAGATCAGGCAGGCGGCAAGTATTTT. Its translation: CASSQDQAGGKYF.

There are a few counts of this clone. V is TRBV5-1 and J is TRBJ2-3; 7 bases map to TRBD2. Germline CDR1 and CDR2: SGHRS and YFSETQ. The CDR3 is made up of 16 amino acids. V gave up 0 bases and J gave up 6 bases; unmatched junction bases: 10. This chain's CDR3 is CASSLAMGTTRDTQYF. The DNA for the CDR3 is TGCGCCAGCAGCTTGGCGATGGGGACTACCCGCGATACGCAGTATTTT.

V usage is TRBV5-4 and J usage is TRBJ2-4; TRBD1 matches at 8 bases. The CDR3 spans 16 residues. Germline values: CDR1 SGHNT, CDR2 YYREEE (reference sequence). Trimming at V came to 4 bases and at J to 7 bases, leaving 13 bases not matched to a gene. The CDR3 DNA reads TGTGCCAGCAGCGGCGAATCCGGGACAGGTCACAACATTCAGTACTTC. The encoded protein is CASSGESGTGHNIQYF.

The chain joins TRBV6-6 to TRBJ1-1; the D gene is possibly TRBD1 (5 bases). Trimming left V 5 bases short and J 11 bases short, with 15 bases between. The germline gives CDR1 MNHNY, CDR2 SVGAGI (reference sequence). The CDR3 is 12 amino acids. The CDR3, as DNA: TGTGCCAGCAGTACTAGCGGGACTTGGGCTTTCTTT. Residues: CASSTSGTWAFF.

This clone was seen more than once but under ten times. The gene calls are TRBV9 and TRBJ2-7; 10 bases map to TRBD2. After removal of 3 bases from V and 2 bases from J, the junction contained 5 bases not matched to a gene. Per germline, CDR1 SGDLS and CDR2 YYNGEE. This CDR3 region has 15 residues. In nucleotides, the CDR3 is TGTGCCAGCAGCGAGAGGACTAGCGGTCCCTACGAGCAGTACTTC. Protein sequence: CASSERTSGPYEQYF.

The rearrangement uses TRBV2 and TRBJ2-6, with a weak D call TRBD1 (5 bases). The CDR3 contains 15 residues. Trimming left V 7 bases short and J 0 bases short, with 10 bases between. Germline CDR1 reads SNHLY; CDR2 reads FYNNEI. The CDR3 DNA reads TGTGCCAGCACCAGGGCTTCCTCTGGGGCCAACGTCCTGACTTTC. It specifies CASTRASSGANVLTF.

This clone showed up just a few times. The sample carries other DNA sequences with the same CDR3. This chain uses TRBV6-5 with TRBJ2-5; D ambiguous. The germline V gene has CDR1 MNHEY and CDR2 SVGAGI. The CDR3 length is 12 residues. V shed 0 bases and J shed 4 bases, with 3 bases lying between them. The CDR3 nucleotides are TGTGCCAGCAGTTACTCGGGAGAGACCCAGTACTTC. Amino acid sequence: CASSYSGETQYF.

The chain has TRBV18 and TRBJ2-3; no clear D gene. Germline loops: CDR1 KGHSH, CDR2 LQKENI. This CDR3 spans 14 amino acids. V lost 3 bases and J 2 bases, leaving 9 bases between the germline ends. The CDR3 loop reads CASSPGTNTDTQYF. CDR3 DNA: TGTGCCAGCTCACCGGGCACGAACACAGATACGCAGTATTTT.

This chain connects TRBV18 to TRBJ1-4, with 10 bases identical to TRBD1. The CDR3 covers 14 residues. The trim removed 4 bases at V and 5 bases at J, leaving 1 base unmatched. Germline CDR1 KGHSH, CDR2 LQKENI. The CDR3, as DNA: TGTGCCAGCTCACAGGACAGGGGGAATGAAAAACTGTTTTTT. Translating it yields CASSQDRGNEKLFF.

This clone came up a few times. The rearrangement uses TRBV5-1 and TRBJ1-4, with a weak D call TRBD1 (6 bases). The germline V and J ends were trimmed by 4 bases and 7 bases, with 20 bases remaining between them. This CDR3 has 16 residues. The germline CDR1 and CDR2 sequences are SGHRS and YFSETQ. The CDR3 spells CASSRGSAPVGEKLFF. In DNA, the CDR3 is TGCGCCAGCAGCAGGGGGTCGGCGCCAGTCGGTGAAAAACTGTTTTTT.

This clone was detected only a few times. This sequence joins TRBV28 and TRBJ2-1; weak D call: TRBD1 (7 bases). Trimming shortened V by 1 base and J by 0 bases, and 13 bases separated the two germline ends. This CDR3 is 17 amino acids long. The germline CDR1 and CDR2 sequences are MDHEN and SYDVKM. The CDR3 DNA reads as TGTGCCAGCAGTTTATCACAGGGGACTCCCTCCTACAATGAGCAGTTCTTC. Translated, it gives CASSLSQGTPSYNEQFF.

On this clone: At one end the junction does not follow the germline gene, possibly because of a read error. The J gene is TRBJ2-3, the V gene TRBV7-9; D perhaps matches TRBD2 (6 bases). Germline V lookup: CDR1 SEHNR, CDR2 FQNEAQ (reference sequence). CDR3 length: 15 residues. This CDR3 reads CASSQDNARGNTQYF. The CDR3, as DNA: TGCGCCAGCAGCCAAGATAACGCGCGGGGAAATACGCAGTATTTT. The variable domain in full, with the rest retrieved from reference TRBV7-9 and TRBJ2-3, is DTGVSQNPRHKITKRGQNVTFRCDPISEHNRLYWYRQTLGQGPEFLTYFQNEAQLEKSRLLSDRFSAERPKGSFSTLEIQRTEQGDSAMYLCASSQDNARGNTQYFGPGTRLTVL.